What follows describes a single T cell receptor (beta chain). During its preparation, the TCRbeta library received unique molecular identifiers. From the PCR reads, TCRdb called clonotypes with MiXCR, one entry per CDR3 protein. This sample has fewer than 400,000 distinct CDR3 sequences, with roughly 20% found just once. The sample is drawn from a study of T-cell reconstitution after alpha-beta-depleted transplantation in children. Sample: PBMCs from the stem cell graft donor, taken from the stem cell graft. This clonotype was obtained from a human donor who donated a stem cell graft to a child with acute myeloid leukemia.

CDR3 protein: CASSESSGHSYNEQFF. CDR3 DNA sequence: TGTGCCAGCAGCGAATCTAGCGGGCACTCCTACAATGAGCAGTTCTTC. The rearrangement uses TRBV9 and TRBJ2-1; 8 nucleotides line up with TRBD2. The trim removed 3 bases at V and 0 bases at J, leaving 5 bases unmatched. The CDR3 spans 16 residues. CDR1 is SGDLS, CDR2 YYNGEE, per germline.